The following is a TCR beta chain sequence with its context. Its specificity is unknown. These data originate in a study of cytomegalovirus exposure and HLA in healthy donors. The overall study: A subsequent analysis stated that the roughly 130 validation repertoires were run on the same platform as the approximately 610 first-cohort repertoires.

The CDR3 is made up of 13 amino acids. The V end lost 5 bases, the J end lost 4 bases, and 14 bases lay between the germline ends. Germline CDR1 is GTSNPN and CDR2 is SVGIG (reference sequence). Overall study results and limits: Most TCR sequences were rare, but some public TCRs occurred in many donors.

It was the roughly 130-subject validation cohort, separate from the roughly 700-subject first cohort, to which the donors belonged. TCRdb's table, derived via immunoSEQ multiplex PCR, lists solely in-frame clones and lacks some. The repertoire holds about 130,000 clones, with around nine tenths as singletons. The TCR was taken from a man aged 25 to 40 in good health and CMV-seronegative. The chain carries TRBV30 and TRBJ1-1; a weak D match, TRBD1 (5 bases). Sequencing was performed on PBMCs. The CDR3 DNA sequence: TGTGCCTGGGCGTTCAGGGTGAGCACTGAAGCTTTCTTT. Protein: CAWAFRVSTEAFF.